This TCR beta chain was found in a study of T cells in Graves' hyperthyroidism and ophthalmopathy. Study-wide results and caveats: Model predictions of ophthalmopathy came a median approximately seven months before onset.

Notes on this clonotype: Its antigen is currently unknown.

J was trimmed by 1 base and V by 4 bases; bases with no gene match: 5. Per the germline V gene, CDR1 is SGHNT and CDR2 is YYREEE (reference sequence). The CDR3 extends over 15 amino acids. Each patient was aged 18 to 65 and had newly diagnosed hyperthyroidism of under 2 months' duration. RNA transcripts were the template for amplifying TCR beta CDR3 regions. The study used the HTBI primer set for a first-round RT-PCR of the TCR CDR3. TCRdb re-derived calls from the multiplex PCR reads in MiXCR, one entry per CDR3 protein. This table has hundreds of thousands of distinct CDR3 sequences, around 13% appearing once.

Sequencing used blood. V usage is TRBV5-4 and J usage is TRBJ2-5, with TRBD2 matching over 9 bases. This TCR came from a woman aged 30 to 39 with Graves' hyperthyroidism. CDR3 bases: TGTGCCAGCAGCCGGACTAGCGACCCCCAAGAGACCCAGTACTTC. As protein: CASSRTSDPQETQYF.